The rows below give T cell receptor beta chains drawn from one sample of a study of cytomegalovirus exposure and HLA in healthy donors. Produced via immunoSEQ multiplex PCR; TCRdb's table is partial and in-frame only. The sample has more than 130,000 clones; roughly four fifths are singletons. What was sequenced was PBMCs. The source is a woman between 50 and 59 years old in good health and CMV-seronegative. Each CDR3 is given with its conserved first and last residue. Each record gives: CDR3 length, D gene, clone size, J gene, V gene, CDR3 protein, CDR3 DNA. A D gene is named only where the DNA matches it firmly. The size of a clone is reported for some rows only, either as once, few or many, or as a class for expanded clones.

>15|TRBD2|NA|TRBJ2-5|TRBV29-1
CSVFGTSGFQETQYF
TGCAGCGTATTCGGGACTAGCGGGTTTCAAGAGACCCAGTACTTC
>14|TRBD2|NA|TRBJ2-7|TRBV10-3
CATWTSGEVYEQYF
TGTGCCACCTGGACTAGCGGGGAAGTCTACGAGCAGTACTTC
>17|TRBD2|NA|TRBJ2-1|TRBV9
CASSVGSGTSGGPEQFF
TGTGCCAGCAGCGTAGGATCGGGGACTAGCGGGGGACCTGAGCAGTTCTTC
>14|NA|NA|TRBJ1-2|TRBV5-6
CASSPWGANYGYTF
TGTGCCAGCAGCCCCTGGGGGGCTAACTATGGCTACACCTTC
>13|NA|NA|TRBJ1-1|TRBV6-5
CASSYTLFTEAFF
TGTGCCAGCAGTTACACTTTATTTACTGAAGCTTTCTTT
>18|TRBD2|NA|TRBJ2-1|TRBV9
CASSVELAGLPFHNEQFF
TGTGCCAGCAGCGTAGAGTTAGCGGGGTTGCCCTTTCACAATGAGCAGTTCTTC
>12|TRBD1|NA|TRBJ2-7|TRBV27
CASGTGALEQYF
TGTGCCAGCGGGACAGGGGCCCTCGAGCAGTACTTC
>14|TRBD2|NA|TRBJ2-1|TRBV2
CASSDGPSGHEQFF
TGTGCCAGCAGTGACGGGCCTAGCGGCCATGAGCAGTTCTTC
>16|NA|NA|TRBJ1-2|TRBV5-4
CASSLDGSRANYGYTF
TGTGCCAGCAGCTTGGACGGGTCGCGGGCTAACTATGGCTACACCTTC
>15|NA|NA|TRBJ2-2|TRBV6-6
CASSYGHASTGELFF
TGTGCCAGCAGTTACGGGCACGCGAGCACCGGGGAGCTGTTTTTT
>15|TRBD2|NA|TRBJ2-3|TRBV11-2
CASSLEASGTDTQYF
TGTGCCAGCAGCTTAGAGGCTAGCGGAACAGATACGCAGTATTTT
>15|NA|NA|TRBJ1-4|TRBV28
CASSLGSQGGEKLFF
TGTGCCAGCAGTTTGGGGTCCCAAGGGGGTGAAAAACTGTTTTTT
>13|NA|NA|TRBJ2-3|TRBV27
CASSLGITDTQYF
TGTGCCAGCAGTTTGGGCATCACAGATACGCAGTATTTT
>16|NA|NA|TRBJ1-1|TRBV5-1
CASSLALQGEGTEAFF
TGCGCCAGCAGCTTGGCCCTACAGGGTGAGGGGACTGAAGCTTTCTTT
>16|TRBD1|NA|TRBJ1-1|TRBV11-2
CASSSYRGPRGTEAFF
TGTGCCAGCAGCTCGTACAGGGGGCCGAGGGGCACTGAAGCTTTCTTT
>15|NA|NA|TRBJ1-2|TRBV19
CASSIDRGFQGGYTF
TGTGCCAGTAGTATAGATCGGGGGTTCCAGGGAGGCTACACCTTC
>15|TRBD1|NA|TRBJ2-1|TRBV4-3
CASSHRQGSYNEQFF
TGCGCCAGCAGCCACCGACAGGGATCCTACAATGAGCAGTTCTTC
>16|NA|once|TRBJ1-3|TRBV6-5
CASSYTTPGAGNTIYF
TGTGCCAGCAGTTACACGACACCAGGGGCTGGAAACACCATATATTTT
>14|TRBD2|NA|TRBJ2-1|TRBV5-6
CASRLHGGVNEQFF
TGTGCCAGCAGGCTACACGGGGGGGTCAATGAGCAGTTCTTC
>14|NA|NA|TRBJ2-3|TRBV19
CASSIQGATDTQYF
TGTGCCAGTAGTATCCAGGGTGCCACAGATACGCAGTATTTT
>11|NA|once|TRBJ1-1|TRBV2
CASSGWTEAFF
TGTGCCAGCTCCGGGTGGACTGAAGCTTTCTTT
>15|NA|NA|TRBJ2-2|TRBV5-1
CASSLTGLQGGELFF
TGCGCCAGCAGCTTAACCGGGCTTCAGGGCGGGGAGCTGTTTTTT
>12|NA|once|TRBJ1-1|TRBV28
CASSLKGLKAFF
TGTGCCAGCAGTTTAAAGGGGCTCAAAGCTTTCTTT
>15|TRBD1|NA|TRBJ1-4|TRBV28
CASIPAGQPNEKLFF
TGTGCCAGCATCCCGGCGGGACAGCCCAATGAAAAACTGTTTTTT
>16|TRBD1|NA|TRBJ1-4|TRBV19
CASSPGWGQGIEKLFF
TGTGCCAGTAGTCCGGGTTGGGGACAGGGAATAGAAAAACTGTTTTTT
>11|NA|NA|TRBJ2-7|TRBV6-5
CASSYWGEQYF
TGTGCCAGCAGTTACTGGGGGGAACAGTACTTC
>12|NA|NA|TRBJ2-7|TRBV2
CASKGGGSEQYF
TGTGCCAGCAAGGGGGGAGGGAGCGAGCAGTACTTC
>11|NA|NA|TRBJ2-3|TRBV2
CASSTGLTQYF
TGTGCCAGCAGCACAGGTTTGACGCAGTATTTT
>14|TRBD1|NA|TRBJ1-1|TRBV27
CASRTHSRDSEAFF
TGTGCCAGCAGGACTCATAGCCGGGACAGCGAAGCTTTCTTT
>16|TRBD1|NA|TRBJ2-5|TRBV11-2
CASSLDHRGGGETQYF
TGTGCCAGCAGCTTAGATCACAGGGGCGGTGGAGAGACCCAGTACTTC
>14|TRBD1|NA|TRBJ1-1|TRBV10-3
CAISESVRTGDAFF
TGTGCCATCAGTGAGTCGGTCAGGACAGGTGACGCTTTCTTT
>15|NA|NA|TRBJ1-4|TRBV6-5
CASSSQTATNEKLFF
TGTGCCAGCAGTTCACAGACAGCAACTAATGAAAAACTGTTTTTT
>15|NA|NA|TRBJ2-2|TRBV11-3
CASSFLRGDTGELFF
TGTGCCAGCAGCTTTCTCAGGGGGGACACCGGGGAGCTGTTTTTT
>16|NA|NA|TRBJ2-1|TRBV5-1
CASSLEAAGSYNEQFF
TGCGCCAGCAGCTTGGAAGCGGCAGGCTCCTACAATGAGCAGTTCTTC
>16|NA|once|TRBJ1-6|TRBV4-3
CASSQDRVYYNSPLHF
TGCGCCAGCAGCCAAGACCGGGTCTATTATAATTCACCCCTCCACTTT
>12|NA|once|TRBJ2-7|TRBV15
CATSRDSRWQYF
TGTGCCACCAGCAGAGATTCACGGTGGCAGTACTTC
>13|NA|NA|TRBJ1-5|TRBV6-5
CASSLSGNQPQHF
TGTGCCAGCAGTCTCTCGGGCAATCAGCCCCAGCATTTT